Each of the 27 T cell receptor beta chains below was sequenced from the same sample in a study of PD-1 blockade in mismatch repair-deficient tumors. TCRdb's copy holds only in-frame clones and misses some; the assay was immunoSEQ multiplex PCR. The data show approximately 40,000 clones, about 85% seen once. The specimen was peripheral blood, collected 4 weeks after starting pembrolizumab. The origin of the receptors is an adult with mismatch repair-deficient cancer.

The chain joins TRBV14 to TRBJ2-3; possibly TRBD2 for D (5 bases). This CDR3 comprises 16 residues. V lost 1 base and J lost 2, with 13 bases in between. CDR1 and CDR2 from the germline V gene are SGHDN and FVKESK. CDR3 residues: CASSQGLKWFTDTQYF. The CDR3 DNA reads as TGTGCCAGCAGCCAAGGACTAAAATGGTTCACAGATACGCAGTATTTT.

The genes are TRBV11-2 and TRBJ2-7; 10 bases fit TRBD1. The germline CDR1 and CDR2 sequences are SGHAT and FQNNGV. The CDR3 covers 15 residues. Losses at the gene ends were 1 base for V and 4 bases for J; bases not matched to a gene: 4. The CDR3 loop is CASSLGRQGAYEQYF. For the CDR3, the DNA is TGTGCCAGCAGCTTAGGTAGACAGGGGGCTTACGAGCAGTACTTC.

The V call is TRBV19, the J call TRBJ2-6; TRBD2 might be the D (5 bases). The V end lost 5 bases, the J end lost 4 bases, and 21 bases lay between the germline ends. The germline CDR1 and CDR2 sequences are LNHDA and SQIVND (reference sequence). CDR3 size: 18 residues. CDR3 coding DNA: TGTGCCAGTAGTTGGGCTAAGGGTCCTTCGGGAGGGGCCAACGTCCTGACTTTC. It yields the protein CASSWAKGPSGGANVLTF.

The chain has TRBV7-9 and TRBJ2-2; 13 bases map to TRBD2. V lost 5 bases, J lost 8 bases, and 14 bases stayed unmatched. This CDR3 spans 18 amino acids. Germline V gene data show CDR1 as SEHNR and CDR2 as FQNEAQ (reference sequence). The CDR3 loop is CASSNRPRTSGSGGELFF. Here the CDR3 DNA reads TGTGCCAGCAGCAACAGACCGAGGACTAGCGGGAGTGGTGGGGAGCTGTTTTTT.

The chain has TRBV10-3 and TRBJ2-5, with 9 positions matching TRBD2. The J call could be wrong; TRBJ2-7 is a better fit for the DNA end. Germline V CDR1 and CDR2: ENHRY, SYGVKD. The CDR3 is 18 residues long. CDR3 nucleotides: TGTGCCATCACCGAGGACGGGGGGGCAGGTAGCGGGAGCTACGAGCAGTACTTC. Translated: CAITEDGGAGSGSYEQYF.

This rearrangement joins TRBV6-5 to TRBJ2-2; D is unclear. The CDR3 has 14 amino acids. From germline, CDR1 is MNHEY and CDR2 SVGAGI. V shed 2 bases and J shed 7 bases, with 11 bases lying between them. The CDR3 spells CASSYDGNDGELFF. The CDR3 nucleotides read TGTGCCAGCAGTTACGATGGGAACGACGGGGAGCTGTTTTTT.

This clone was observed once. V gene TRBV6-1 combines with J gene TRBJ2-7; 7 nucleotides agree with TRBD1. The CDR3 extends over 15 amino acids. Germline lookup yields CDR1 MNHNS and CDR2 SASEGT. J was trimmed by 3 bases and V by 2 bases; bases with no gene match: 7. CDR3 loop: CASSEWDREFYEQYF. As DNA, the CDR3 is TGTGCCAGCAGTGAATGGGACAGAGAATTCTACGAGCAGTACTTC.

The rearrangement links TRBV6-8 to TRBJ2-7; no definite D call. V was trimmed by 0 bases and J by 5 bases, leaving 17 bases between them. The CDR3 sequence is 16 residues long. Germline V lookup: CDR1 MNHGY, CDR2 SAAAGT. The CDR3 nucleotides read TGTGCCAGCAGTTACTCGACTGGAGCGATCCTGGACGAGCAGTACTTC. Translation gives CASSYSTGAILDEQYF.

This clone has just a few counts. The rearrangement joins TRBV28 to TRBJ1-2, with D perhaps TRBD1 (6 bases). Looked up from germline, CDR1 is MDHEN and CDR2 is SYDVKM. This CDR3 spans 14 amino acids. V was clipped by 5 bases and J by 4 bases, with 14 bases between them. Written as DNA, the CDR3 is TGTGCCAGCAGTGCCGGACCCAGGGGCTATGGCTACACCTTC. This sequence encodes CASSAGPRGYGYTF.

This clone was detected a few times. The chain is built from TRBV7-6 and TRBJ2-5; 13 bases match TRBD2. Germline-derived CDR1 and CDR2 are SGHVS and FNYEAQ. The trim removed 5 bases at V and 4 bases at J, leaving 4 bases unmatched. The CDR3 is made up of 15 amino acids. CDR3 coding DNA: TGTGCCAGCAGCCGCGGGACTAGCGGGATAGAGACCCAGTACTTC. Translated, it gives CASSRGTSGIETQYF.

The V gene is TRBV11-2, the J gene TRBJ2-6; D is ambiguous. The CDR3 length is 16 residues. The germline V and J ends were trimmed by 1 base and 2 bases, with 9 bases remaining between them. The V gene's germline CDR1 is SGHAT and CDR2 FQNNGV. The CDR3 DNA reads as TGTGCCAGCAGCTTAGCACAGTTGGCTGGGGCCAACGTCCTGACTTTC. Protein: CASSLAQLAGANVLTF. The full variable domain, in which reference TRBV11-2 and TRBJ2-6 provide the parts outside the CDR3, is EAGVAQSPRYKIIEKRQSVAFWCNPISGHATLYWYQQILGQGPKLLIQFQNNGVVDDSQLPKDRFSAERLKGVDSTLKIQPAKLEDSAVYLCASSLAQLAGANVLTFGAGSRLTVL.

The chain employs TRBV5-4 and TRBJ2-5, with TRBD1 matching 7 bases. V shed 3 bases and J 5 bases; nucleotides not matched to a gene: 10. Germline values: CDR1 SGHNT, CDR2 YYREEE (reference sequence). CDR3 length: 15 amino acids. CDR3 residues: CASSSGTAPGETQYF. The CDR3 bases are TGTGCCAGCAGCTCAGGGACAGCACCGGGGGAGACCCAGTACTTC.

The CDR3 DNA is TGTGCCAGCAGTGAAGAGCATCAAGAGACCCAGTACTTC. This encodes CASSEEHQETQYF. V is TRBV6-1 and J is TRBJ2-5, with D unclear. With 1 base removed from V and 2 bases from J, the gap between germline ends came to 5 bases. Germline values: CDR1 MNHNS, CDR2 SASEGT. The CDR3 totals 13 residues.

This chain uses TRBV11-3 with TRBJ1-3; D is undetermined. The germline CDR1 and CDR2 sequences are SGHNT and YENEEA. The CDR3 consists of 17 residues. The V gene lost 5 bases and the J gene lost 0 bases, with 17 bases spanning the gap. The CDR3 DNA reads as TGTGCCAGCAGCCCCCGGGAGAGGCCTGGCTCTGGAAACACCATATATTTT. Amino acids: CASSPRERPGSGNTIYF.

J is TRBJ2-5 and V is TRBV19; D is unclear. V was shortened by 3 bases and J by 1 base, with 3 bases between the two germline ends. This CDR3 is built from 12 residues. Germline loops: CDR1 LNHDA, CDR2 SQIVND (reference sequence). CDR3 sequence (DNA): TGTGCCAGTAGTATGAGCCAAGAGACCCAGTACTTC. Its translation is CASSMSQETQYF.

This chain uses TRBV21-1 with TRBJ2-1; TRBD2 reflects the table's D call only, with no check against the DNA. TRBV21-1 is a pseudogene. The CDR3 loop spans 15 amino acids. The CDR3 protein is CASSRTSGRHNEQFF. DNA of the CDR3: TGTGCCAGCAGCCGCACTAGCGGGAGACATAATGAGCAGTTCTTC.

The chain combines TRBV5-1 with TRBJ2-3; 13 nucleotides line up with TRBD2. The length of the CDR3 is 14 residues. Germline trimming cut 7 bases from V and 5 bases from J; bases unmatched to any gene: 4. Germline-derived CDR1 and CDR2 are SGHRS and YFSETQ. DNA for the CDR3: TGCGCCAGCGGACTAGCGGGAGTTGAAGATACGCAGTATTTT. Translated: CASGLAGVEDTQYF.

The chain recombines TRBV29-1 with TRBJ1-2; D is unclear. Between the trimmed V and J ends, which lost 6 bases and 6 bases, there was a span of 8 bases. This CDR3 has 10 amino acids. Germline values: CDR1 SQVTM, CDR2 ANQGSEA. DNA for the CDR3: TGCAGCGTGGGATCGGATGGCTACACCTTC. This codes for CSVGSDGYTF.

The rearrangement links TRBV5-1 to TRBJ2-3, with a tentative D call TRBD2 (5 bases). CDR3 length: 15 amino acids. Germline V lookup: CDR1 SGHRS, CDR2 YFSETQ. Trimming took 0 bases from V and 2 from J, leaving 10 bases between them. The CDR3 nucleotides are TGCGCCAGCAGCTTGGCCTTAGCGTACACAGATACGCAGTATTTT. Translating gives CASSLALAYTDTQYF.

The CDR3 nucleotides read TGTGCCAGTCAAAGGGCCAATGGAACAGATACGCAGTATTTT. Amino acid sequence: CASQRANGTDTQYF. The J gene is TRBJ2-3, the V gene TRBV5-4, with unresolved D. The CDR3 spans 14 residues. Germline-derived CDR1 and CDR2 are SGHNT and YYREEE (reference sequence). The V end was cut by 8 bases, the J end by 3 bases, with 16 bases between.

The rearrangement links TRBV12-5 to TRBJ2-5; D ambiguous. The germline V gene has CDR1 LGHNT and CDR2 FRNRAP. CDR3 length: 15 residues. The CDR3 loop is CASRHQWLDQETQYF. In DNA form, the CDR3 reads TGTGCCAGTCGACACCAGTGGTTGGACCAAGAGACCCAGTACTTC.

As regards this clone: The same CDR3 is also encoded by other DNA sequences in this sample. This chain connects TRBV9 to TRBJ2-1, with 9 bases matching TRBD2. The CDR3 totals 14 residues. From germline, CDR1 is SGDLS and CDR2 YYNGEE. With V trimmed by 3 bases and J by 4 bases, 2 bases remained unmatched. CDR3 residues: CASSAREGYNEQFF. The CDR3 DNA sequence: TGTGCCAGCAGCGCGCGGGAGGGATACAATGAGCAGTTCTTC.

Remarks on this clone: The germline gene is not matched at one end of the junction; a read error may be the cause. The rearrangement joins TRBV30 to TRBJ2-7, with 9 bases identical to TRBD2. CDR1 is GTSNPN and CDR2 is SVGIG in the germline V gene (reference sequence). CDR3 length equals 13 residues. Here the CDR3 reads CAWGGTVPGLANF. CDR3 in DNA: TGTGCCTGGGGGGGGACGGTTCCCGGACTAGCGAACTTC.

The gene calls are TRBV27 and TRBJ1-1; no clear D. Trimming stripped 5 bases from V and 0 bases from J, with 16 bases between. CDR1 MNHEY and CDR2 SMNVEV come from the germline V gene (reference sequence). The CDR3 spans 16 residues. The CDR3 DNA is TGTGCCAGCAGTCCGCAAAGGACGGGGATGAACACTGAAGCTTTCTTT. This translates into CASSPQRTGMNTEAFF.

This clone was detected once. The chain uses TRBV5-5 and TRBJ2-7; TRBD1 is a possible D gene (5 bases). The germline V gene encodes CDR1 SGHKS and CDR2 YYEKEE (reference sequence). This CDR3 contains 15 residues. The V end was cut by 4 bases, the J end by 5 bases, with 19 bases between. The CDR3 region has the DNA TGTGCCAGCAGCCGACGGACGGGTGGGGCGAACGAGCAGTACTTC. The encoded protein is CASSRRTGGANEQYF.

The table lists this clone with a few counts. The chain uses TRBV6-1 and TRBJ2-2; 10 positions match TRBD2. The CDR3 contains 14 residues. The J segment lost 3 bases and the V segment lost 7 bases, leaving 2 bases of the junction unmatched. The germline V gene has CDR1 MNHNS and CDR2 SASEGT. The CDR3 protein is CASKREGDTGELFF. The CDR3 coding sequence is TGTGCCAGCAAGCGGGAGGGAGACACCGGGGAGCTGTTTTTT.

This clone was counted a single time. This sequence joins TRBV20-1 and TRBJ2-5; no clear D. CDR3 length: 10 residues. Germline CDR1 and CDR2: DFQATT and SNEGSKA (reference sequence). V was cut by 3 bases and J by 5 bases, with 4 bases left in between. CDR3 sequence: CSASTETQYF. CDR3 in DNA: TGCAGTGCTAGTACGGAGACCCAGTACTTC.